This TCR beta chain emerged from a study of high-grade serous ovarian cancer treatment subgroups. Study-level information: On average, approximately 14,000 reads and 7,000 to 8,000 unique TCR beta rearrangements were obtained per sample.

Tumor samples were obtained before definitive surgery or chemotherapy. Study results and caveats: Spatial context was lost because tumors were sequenced in bulk. Tumors within one patient showed repertoire similarity of about 0.11 to 0.79.

Clones were read by immunoSEQ multiplex PCR, and TCRdb kept only the in-frame ones, dropping some. The repertoire has about 4,000 clones, 68% of them found once; the top ten carry more than 12%. This clone was seen only a few times. Its target is unknown. The receptor's source is a human donor with high-grade serous ovarian cancer. The sequencing input was tumor tissue.

CDR3: CASSELGAGGLTDTQYF. The CDR3 region has the DNA TGTGCCAGCAGTGAATTGGGAGCGGGGGGCCTTACAGATACGCAGTATTTT. J is TRBJ2-3 and V is TRBV6-1; 9 bases agree with TRBD2. The CDR3 sequence is 17 residues long. Germline CDR1 reads MNHNS; CDR2 reads SASEGT. The junction had 9 bases not matched to a gene; V was cut back by 2 bases and J by 3 bases.